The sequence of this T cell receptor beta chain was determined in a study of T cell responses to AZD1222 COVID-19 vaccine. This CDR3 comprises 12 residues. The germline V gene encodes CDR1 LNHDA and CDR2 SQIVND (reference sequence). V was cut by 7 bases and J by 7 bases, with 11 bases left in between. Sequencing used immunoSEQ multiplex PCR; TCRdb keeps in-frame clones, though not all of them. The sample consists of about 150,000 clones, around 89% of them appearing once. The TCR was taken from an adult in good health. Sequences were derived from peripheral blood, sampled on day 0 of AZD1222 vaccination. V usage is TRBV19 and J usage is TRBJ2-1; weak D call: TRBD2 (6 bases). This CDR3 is CASKAGTNEQFF. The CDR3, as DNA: TGTGCCAGTAAGGCGGGAACTAATGAGCAGTTCTTC. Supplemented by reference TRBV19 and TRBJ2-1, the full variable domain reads DGGITQSPKYLFRKEGQNVTLSCEQNLNHDAMYWYRQDPGQGLRLIYYSQIVNDFQKGDIAEGYSVSREKKESFPLTVTSAQKNPTAFYLCASKAGTNEQFFGPGTRLTVL.